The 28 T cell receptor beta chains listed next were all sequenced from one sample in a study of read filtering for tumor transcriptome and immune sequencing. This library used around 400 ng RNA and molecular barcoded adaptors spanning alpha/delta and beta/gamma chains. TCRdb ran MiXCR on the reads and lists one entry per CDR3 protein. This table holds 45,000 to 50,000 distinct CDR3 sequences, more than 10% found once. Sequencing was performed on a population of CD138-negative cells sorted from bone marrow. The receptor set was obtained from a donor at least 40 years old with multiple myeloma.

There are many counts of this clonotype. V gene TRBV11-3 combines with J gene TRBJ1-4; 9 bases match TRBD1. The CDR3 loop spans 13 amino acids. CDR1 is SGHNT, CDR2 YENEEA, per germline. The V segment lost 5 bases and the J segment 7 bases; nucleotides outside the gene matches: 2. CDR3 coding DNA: TGTGCCAGCAGCAAGGGACAGGGTGAAAAACTGTTTTTT. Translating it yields CASSKGQGEKLFF.

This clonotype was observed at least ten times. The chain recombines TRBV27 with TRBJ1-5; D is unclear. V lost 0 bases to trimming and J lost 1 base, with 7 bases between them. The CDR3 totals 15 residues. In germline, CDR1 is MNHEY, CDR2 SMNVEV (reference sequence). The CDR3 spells CASSLSRASNQPQHF. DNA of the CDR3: TGTGCCAGCAGTTTATCGAGGGCCAGCAATCAGCCCCAGCATTTT.

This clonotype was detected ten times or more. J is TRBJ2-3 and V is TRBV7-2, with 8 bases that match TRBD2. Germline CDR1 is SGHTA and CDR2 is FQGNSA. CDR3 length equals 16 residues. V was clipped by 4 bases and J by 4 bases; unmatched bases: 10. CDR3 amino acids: CASSSLIGLAPDTQYF. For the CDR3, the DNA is TGTGCCAGCAGCTCCCTGATCGGACTAGCCCCAGATACGCAGTATTTT.

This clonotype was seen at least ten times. The DNA of the CDR3 is TGCAGTGCTATTATACAGGGGTCAGGGGATCAGCCCCAGCATTTT. Residues: CSAIIQGSGDQPQHF. This chain connects TRBV20-1 to TRBJ1-5, with TRBD1 matching 7 bases. The germline V gene encodes CDR1 DFQATT and CDR2 SNEGSKA (reference sequence). CDR3 length: 15 residues. J gave up 5 bases and V 4 bases, and 11 bases lay outside the gene matches.

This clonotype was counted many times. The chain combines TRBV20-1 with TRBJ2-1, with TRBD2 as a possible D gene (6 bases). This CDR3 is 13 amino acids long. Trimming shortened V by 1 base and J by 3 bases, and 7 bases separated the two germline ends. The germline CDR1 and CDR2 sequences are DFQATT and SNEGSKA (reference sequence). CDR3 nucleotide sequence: TGCAGTGCTAGAGCGGACTACTACAATGAGCAGTTCTTC. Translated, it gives CSARADYYNEQFF.

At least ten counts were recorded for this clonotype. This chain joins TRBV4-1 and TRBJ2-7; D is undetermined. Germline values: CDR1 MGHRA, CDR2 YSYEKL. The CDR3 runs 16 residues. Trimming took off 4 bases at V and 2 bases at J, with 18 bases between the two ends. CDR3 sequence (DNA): TGCGCCAGCAGCCGTTCTCTGGGCGTGTCTCCCTACGAGCAGTACTTC. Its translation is CASSRSLGVSPYEQYF.

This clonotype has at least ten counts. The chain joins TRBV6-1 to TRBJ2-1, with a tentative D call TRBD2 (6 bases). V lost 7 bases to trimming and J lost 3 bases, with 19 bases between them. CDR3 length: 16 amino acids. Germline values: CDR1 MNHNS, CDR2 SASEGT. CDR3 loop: CASKRSSVDFYNEQFF. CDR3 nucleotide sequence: TGTGCCAGCAAACGATCTAGCGTCGATTTCTACAATGAGCAGTTCTTC.

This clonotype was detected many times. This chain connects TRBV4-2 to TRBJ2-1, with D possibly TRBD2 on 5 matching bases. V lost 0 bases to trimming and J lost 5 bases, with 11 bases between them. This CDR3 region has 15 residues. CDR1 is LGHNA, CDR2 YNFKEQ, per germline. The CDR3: CASSQDLMGDNEQFF. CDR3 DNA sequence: TGTGCCAGCAGCCAAGATCTTATGGGAGACAATGAGCAGTTCTTC.

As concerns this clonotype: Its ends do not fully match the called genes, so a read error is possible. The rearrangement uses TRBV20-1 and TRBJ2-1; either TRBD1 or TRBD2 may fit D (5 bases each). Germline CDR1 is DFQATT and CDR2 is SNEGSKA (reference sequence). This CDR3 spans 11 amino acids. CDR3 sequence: CSGRGYDEQFF. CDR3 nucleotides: TGCAGTGGACGGGGCTACGATGAGCAGTTCTTC.

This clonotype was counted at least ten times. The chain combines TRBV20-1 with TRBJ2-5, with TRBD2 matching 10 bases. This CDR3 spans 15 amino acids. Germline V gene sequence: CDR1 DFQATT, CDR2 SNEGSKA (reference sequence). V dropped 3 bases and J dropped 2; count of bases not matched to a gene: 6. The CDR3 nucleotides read TGCAGTGCTAGTGCCGGACTAGCGGTACAAGAGACCCAGTACTTC. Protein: CSASAGLAVQETQYF.

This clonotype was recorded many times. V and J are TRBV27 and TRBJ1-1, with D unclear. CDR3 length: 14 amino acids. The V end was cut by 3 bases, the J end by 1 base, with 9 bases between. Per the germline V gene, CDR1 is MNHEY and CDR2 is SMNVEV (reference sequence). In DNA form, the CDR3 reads TGTGCCAGCAGTTTTAGACAAGAGAACACTGAAGCTTTCTTT. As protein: CASSFRQENTEAFF.

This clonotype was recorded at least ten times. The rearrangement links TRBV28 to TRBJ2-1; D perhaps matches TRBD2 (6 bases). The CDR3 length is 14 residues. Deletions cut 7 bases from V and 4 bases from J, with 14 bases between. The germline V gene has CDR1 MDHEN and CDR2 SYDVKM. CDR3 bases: TGTGCCAGCATGCTGACTAGTTCATACAATGAGCAGTTCTTC. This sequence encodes CASMLTSSYNEQFF.

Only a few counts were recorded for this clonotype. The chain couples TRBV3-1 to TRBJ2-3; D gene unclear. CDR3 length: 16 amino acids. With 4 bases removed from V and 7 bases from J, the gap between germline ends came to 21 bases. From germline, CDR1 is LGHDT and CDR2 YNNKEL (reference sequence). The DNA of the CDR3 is TGTGCCAGCAGCCGCGAGGTACTTGGGCGTTCGAATACGCAGTATTTT. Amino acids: CASSREVLGRSNTQYF.

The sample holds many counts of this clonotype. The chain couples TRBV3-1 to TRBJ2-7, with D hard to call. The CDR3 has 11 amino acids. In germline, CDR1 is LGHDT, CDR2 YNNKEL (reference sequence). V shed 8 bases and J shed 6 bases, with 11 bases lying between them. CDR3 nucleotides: TGTGCCAGCGGTTTTATTGGCGAGCAGTACTTC. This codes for CASGFIGEQYF.

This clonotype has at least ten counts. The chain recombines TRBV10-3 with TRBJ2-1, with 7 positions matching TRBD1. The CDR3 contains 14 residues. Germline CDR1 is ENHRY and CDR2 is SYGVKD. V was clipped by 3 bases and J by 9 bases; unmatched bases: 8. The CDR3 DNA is TGTGCCATCAGTGAAGACAGGGATGGTGGTGAGCAGTTCTTC. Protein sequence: CAISEDRDGGEQFF.

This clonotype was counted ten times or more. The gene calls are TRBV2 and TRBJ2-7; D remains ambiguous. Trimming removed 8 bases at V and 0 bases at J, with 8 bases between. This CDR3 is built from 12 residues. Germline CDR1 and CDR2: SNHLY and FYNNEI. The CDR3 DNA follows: TGTGCCAGCCGAAGAAGCTCCTACGAGCAGTACTTC. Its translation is CASRRSSYEQYF.

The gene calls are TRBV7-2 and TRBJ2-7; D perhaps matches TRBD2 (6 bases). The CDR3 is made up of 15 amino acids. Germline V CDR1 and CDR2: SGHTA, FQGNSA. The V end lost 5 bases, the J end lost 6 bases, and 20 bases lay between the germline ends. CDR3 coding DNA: TGTGCCAGCAGCCCCCGGTCTGGCGGGAACGGCGAGCAGTACTTC. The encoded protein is CASSPRSGGNGEQYF. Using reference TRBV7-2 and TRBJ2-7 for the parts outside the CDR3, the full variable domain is GAGVSQSPSNKVTEKGKDVELRCDPISGHTALYWYRQSLGQGLEFLIYFQGNSAPDKSGLPSDRFSAERTGGSVSTLTIQRTQQEDSAVYLCASSPRSGGNGEQYFGPGTRLTVT.

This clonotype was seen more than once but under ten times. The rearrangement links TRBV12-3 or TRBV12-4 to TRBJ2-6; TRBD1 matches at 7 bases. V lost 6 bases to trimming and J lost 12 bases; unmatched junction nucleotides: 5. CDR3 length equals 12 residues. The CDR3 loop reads CASSPRDSVLTF. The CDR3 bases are TGTGCCAGCAGCCCAAGGGACAGCGTCCTGACTTTC.

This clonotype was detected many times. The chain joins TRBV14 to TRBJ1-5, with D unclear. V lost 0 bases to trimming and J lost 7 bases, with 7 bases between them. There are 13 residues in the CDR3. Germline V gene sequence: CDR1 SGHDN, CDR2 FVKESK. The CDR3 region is CASSQDRQQPQHF. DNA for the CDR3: TGTGCCAGCAGCCAAGATCGCCAGCAGCCCCAGCATTTT.

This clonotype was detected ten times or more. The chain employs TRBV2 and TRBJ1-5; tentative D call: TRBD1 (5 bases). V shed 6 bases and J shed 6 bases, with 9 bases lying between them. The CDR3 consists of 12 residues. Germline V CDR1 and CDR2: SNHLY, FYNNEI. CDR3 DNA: TGTGCCAGCAGCAGGGATGGTCAGCCCCAGCATTTT. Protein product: CASSRDGQPQHF.

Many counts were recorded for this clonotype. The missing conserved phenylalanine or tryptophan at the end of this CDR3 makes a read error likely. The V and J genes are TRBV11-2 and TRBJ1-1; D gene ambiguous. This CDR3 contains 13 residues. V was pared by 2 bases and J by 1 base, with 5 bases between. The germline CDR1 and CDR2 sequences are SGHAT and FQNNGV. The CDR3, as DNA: TGTGCCAGCAGCTTAAGGACGAACACTGAAGCTTTCTCT. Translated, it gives CASSLRTNTEAFS.

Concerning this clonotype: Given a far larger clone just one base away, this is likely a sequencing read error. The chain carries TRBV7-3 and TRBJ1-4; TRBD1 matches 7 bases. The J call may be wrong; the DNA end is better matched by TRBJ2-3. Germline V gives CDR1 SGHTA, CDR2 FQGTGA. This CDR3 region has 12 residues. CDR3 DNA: TGTGCCAACAGCCCCCCAGGGGGTACGCAGTATTTT. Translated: CANSPPGGTQYF.

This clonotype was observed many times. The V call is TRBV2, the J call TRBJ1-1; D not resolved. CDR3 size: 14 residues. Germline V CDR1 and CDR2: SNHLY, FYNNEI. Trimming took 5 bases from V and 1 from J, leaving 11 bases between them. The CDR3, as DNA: TGTGCCAGCAGTCCCGGACTCTCGAACACTGAAGCTTTCTTT. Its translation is CASSPGLSNTEAFF.

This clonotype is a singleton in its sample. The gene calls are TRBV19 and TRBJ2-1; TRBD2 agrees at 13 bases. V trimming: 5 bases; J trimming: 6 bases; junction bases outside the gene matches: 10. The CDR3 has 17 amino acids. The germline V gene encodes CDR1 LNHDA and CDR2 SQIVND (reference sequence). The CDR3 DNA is TGTGCCAGTAGTTCTAGGACTAGCGGGAGTACGGGCAATGAGCAGTTCTTC. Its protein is CASSSRTSGSTGNEQFF.

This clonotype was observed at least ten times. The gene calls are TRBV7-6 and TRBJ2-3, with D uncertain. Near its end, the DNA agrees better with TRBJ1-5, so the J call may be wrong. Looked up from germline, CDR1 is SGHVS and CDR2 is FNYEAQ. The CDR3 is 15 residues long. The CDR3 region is CASSYTPSSTDTQHF. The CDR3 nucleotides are TGTGCCAGCAGCTACACTCCGTCTAGCACAGATACGCAGCATTTT.

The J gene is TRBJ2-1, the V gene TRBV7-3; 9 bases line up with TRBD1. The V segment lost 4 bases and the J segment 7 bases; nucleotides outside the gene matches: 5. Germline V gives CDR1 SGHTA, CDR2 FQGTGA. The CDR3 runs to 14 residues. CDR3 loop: CASSWGQGTNEQFF. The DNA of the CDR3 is TGTGCCAGCAGCTGGGGACAGGGAACGAATGAGCAGTTCTTC. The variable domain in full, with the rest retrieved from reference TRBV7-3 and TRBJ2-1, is GAGVSQTPSNKVTEKGKYVELRCDPISGHTALYWYRQSLGQGPEFLIYFQGTGAADDSGLPNDRFFAVRPEGSVSTLKIQRTERGDSAVYLCASSWGQGTNEQFFGPGTRLTVL.

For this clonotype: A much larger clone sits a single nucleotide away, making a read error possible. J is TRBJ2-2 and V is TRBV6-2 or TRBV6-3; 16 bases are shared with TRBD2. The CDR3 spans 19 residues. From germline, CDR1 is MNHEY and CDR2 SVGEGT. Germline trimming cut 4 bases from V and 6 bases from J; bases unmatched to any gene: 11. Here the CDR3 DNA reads TGTGCCAGCAGTTTAACCGGGACTAGCGGGAGGGCCAAGCCCGGGGAGCTGTTTTTT. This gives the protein CASSLTGTSGRAKPGELFF.

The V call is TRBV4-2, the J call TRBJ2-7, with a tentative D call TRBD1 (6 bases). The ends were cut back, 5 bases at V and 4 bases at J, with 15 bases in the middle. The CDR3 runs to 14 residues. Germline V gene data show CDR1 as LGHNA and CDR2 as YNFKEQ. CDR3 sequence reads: CASSEPGQQYEQYF. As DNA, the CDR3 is TGTGCCAGCAGCGAACCGGGACAACAATACGAGCAGTACTTC.